One sample yielded the 29 T cell receptor beta chains listed below, sequenced in a study of blood T cell repertoires in COVID-19. TCRdb's copy holds only in-frame clones and misses some; the assay was immunoSEQ multiplex PCR. The profile shows about 56,000 clones, 75% to 90% of them singletons. Sequences were obtained from peripheral blood. The receptors stem from a woman aged 60 to 75 with COVID-19, enrolled during active disease.

The V gene is TRBV28, the J gene TRBJ2-7, with 12 bases identical to TRBD2. CDR1 and CDR2 (germline): MDHEN, SYDVKM. This CDR3 region has 14 residues. The V gene end was trimmed by 10 bases and the J gene end by 2 bases; junction bases not matched to a gene: 6. CDR3: CATRRTSGTYEQYF. CDR3 nucleotides: TGTGCCACTAGAAGGACTAGCGGGACCTACGAGCAGTACTTC.

The chain carries TRBV7-2 and TRBJ2-1; 8 bases map to TRBD1. This CDR3 comprises 14 residues. CDR1 SGHTA and CDR2 FQGNSA come from the germline V gene. V was pared by 5 bases and J by 7 bases, with 7 bases of the junction left unmatched. This CDR3 reads CASSPDRVRNEQFF. CDR3 nucleotide sequence: TGTGCCAGCAGCCCGGACAGGGTACGGAATGAGCAGTTCTTC.

V usage is TRBV4-1 and J usage is TRBJ2-6; TRBD1 matches at 7 bases. Germline assignment: CDR1 MGHRA and CDR2 YSYEKL. The V gene end was trimmed by 0 bases and the J gene end by 0 bases; junction bases not matched to a gene: 14. The CDR3 extends over 21 amino acids. CDR3 in amino acids: CASSQDPVWTGLNSGANVLTF. CDR3 in DNA: TGCGCCAGCAGCCAAGACCCAGTCTGGACAGGTCTTAACTCTGGGGCCAACGTCCTGACTTTC.

The chain has TRBV27 and TRBJ2-7; 9 nucleotides line up with TRBD1. In germline, CDR1 is MNHEY, CDR2 SMNVEV (reference sequence). The ends lost 5 bases at V and 3 bases at J; junction bases unmatched: 8. CDR3 size: 15 residues. CDR3 region: CASSERQGGRYEQYF. CDR3 coding DNA: TGTGCCAGCAGTGAACGACAGGGGGGCCGCTACGAGCAGTACTTC.

V usage is TRBV27 and J usage is TRBJ1-6, with 7 nucleotides matching TRBD1. Trimming removed 5 bases from V and 5 bases from J; junction bases left unmatched: 6. Germline V lookup: CDR1 MNHEY, CDR2 SMNVEV (reference sequence). The CDR3 runs to 15 residues. In DNA form, the CDR3 reads TGTGCCAGCAGTACCCGGGACAGTAATAATTCACCCCTCCACTTT. It translates to CASSTRDSNNSPLHF.

DNA for the CDR3: TGTGCCAGCCGCGGGGCGGGGGAAAAACTGTTTTTT. Its protein product is CASRGAGEKLFF. The rearrangement uses TRBV12-3 or TRBV12-4 and TRBJ1-4; perhaps TRBD1 as D (5 bases). CDR3 size: 12 residues. The V end was cut by 8 bases, the J end by 8 bases, with 12 bases between.

The genes are TRBV7-2 and TRBJ2-1, with 7 bases matching TRBD1. CDR3 length: 14 residues. Germline CDR1 and CDR2: SGHTA and FQGNSA. V lost 2 bases, J lost 5 bases, and 3 bases stayed unmatched. CDR3 protein: CASSLNRGDNEQFF. In DNA form, the CDR3 reads TGTGCCAGCAGCTTAAACAGGGGCGACAATGAGCAGTTCTTC. The full variable domain, with the rest looked up from reference TRBV7-2 and TRBJ2-1, is GAGVSQSPSNKVTEKGKDVELRCDPISGHTALYWYRQSLGQGLEFLIYFQGNSAPDKSGLPSDRFSAERTGGSVSTLTIQRTQQEDSAVYLCASSLNRGDNEQFFGPGTRLTVL.

The V call is TRBV3-1 (or the pseudogene TRBV3-2), the J call TRBJ1-3; no firm D call. Trimming pared 4 bases from V and 5 bases from J, leaving 15 bases between. This CDR3 region has 15 residues. In germline, CDR1 is LGHDT, CDR2 YNNKEL (reference sequence). The CDR3 region has the DNA TGTGCCAGCAGCCCCCGTTCGGCAGGCCGAAACACCATATATTTT. This translates into CASSPRSAGRNTIYF.

The chain couples TRBV30 to TRBJ1-5; D gene uncertain. Germline CDR1 and CDR2: GTSNPN and SVGIG (reference sequence). V lost 2 bases to trimming and J lost 3 bases, with 11 bases between them. The CDR3 loop spans 14 amino acids. The CDR3 bases are TGTGCCTGGAGTATGGGAGGGTTCAATCAGCCCCAGCATTTT. This encodes CAWSMGGFNQPQHF.

This rearrangement joins TRBV7-2 to TRBJ2-1; D perhaps matches TRBD2 (5 bases). Germline CDR1 reads SGHTA; CDR2 reads FQGNSA. CDR3 size: 17 residues. Trimming left V 5 bases short and J 1 base short, with 18 bases between. The CDR3 nucleotides read TGTGCCAGCAGCAAGGTTCCGGAGGTTTGGTCCTACAATGAGCAGTTCTTC. It codes for CASSKVPEVWSYNEQFF.

The V call is TRBV28, the J call TRBJ2-3; no firm D call. The CDR3 runs 13 residues. Germline V gene lookup returns CDR1 MDHEN and CDR2 SYDVKM. Trimming took off 6 bases at V and 3 bases at J, with 10 bases between the two ends. CDR3: CASSAPATDTQYF. In DNA form, the CDR3 reads TGTGCCAGCAGCGCTCCCGCGACAGATACGCAGTATTTT.

This clone was observed a single time. This rearrangement joins TRBV27 to TRBJ2-5, with TRBD2 matching 11 bases. V trimming: 5 bases; J trimming: 1 base; junction bases outside the gene matches: 3. The germline V gene encodes CDR1 MNHEY and CDR2 SMNVEV (reference sequence). The CDR3 has 15 residues. CDR3 region: CASSQTSGSQETQYF. CDR3 nucleotides: TGTGCCAGCAGTCAAACTAGCGGGAGCCAAGAGACCCAGTACTTC.

The V and J genes are TRBV28 and TRBJ1-6; D unresolved. The ends were cut back, 6 bases at V and 8 bases at J, with 11 bases in the middle. Germline loops: CDR1 MDHEN, CDR2 SYDVKM. The CDR3 runs to 13 residues. The CDR3 DNA reads TGTGCCAGCAGGTTAGAGCTGGATTCACCCCTCCACTTT. Translated: CASRLELDSPLHF.

The CDR3 DNA is TGTGCCAGCAGTTACTCCCGGGACAGGGGGCACGAGCAGTACTTC. Translation gives CASSYSRDRGHEQYF. The chain uses TRBV6-5 and TRBJ2-7; 12 bases align to TRBD1. The CDR3 is 15 amino acids. V was pared by 0 bases and J by 5 bases, with 2 bases of the junction left unmatched. Germline V CDR1 and CDR2: MNHEY, SVGAGI.

The genes are TRBV4-3 and TRBJ1-5; possible D gene TRBD1, 5 bases. Germline V CDR1 and CDR2: LGHNA, YSLEER. The length of the CDR3 is 16 residues. V was pared by 0 bases and J by 4 bases, with 13 bases between. Here the CDR3 DNA reads TGCGCCAGCAGCCAAGATAGGAGGGGTGGAAATCAGCCCCAGCATTTT. Translated, it gives CASSQDRRGGNQPQHF.

The chain combines TRBV27 with TRBJ1-4; D is perhaps TRBD1 (5 bases). The CDR3 sequence is 16 residues long. The V end was cut by 0 bases, the J end by 4 bases, with 12 bases between. The germline gives CDR1 MNHEY, CDR2 SMNVEV (reference sequence). The CDR3 reads CASSLSGQLFNEKLFF. The CDR3 nucleotides read TGTGCCAGCAGTTTATCGGGGCAGCTCTTTAATGAAAAACTGTTTTTT.

The chain carries TRBV9 and TRBJ2-1; perhaps TRBD2 as D (5 bases). CDR3 size: 16 residues. In germline, CDR1 is SGDLS, CDR2 YYNGEE. V gave up 0 bases and J gave up 7 bases, with 17 bases separating them. The CDR3 spells CASSVGGSSSGNEQFF. The CDR3 region has the DNA TGTGCCAGCAGCGTAGGTGGGAGTTCTAGTGGAAATGAGCAGTTCTTC.

The chain recombines TRBV27 with TRBJ2-5, with D maybe TRBD1 (6 bases). The CDR3 consists of 13 residues. Between the trimmed V and J ends, which lost 3 bases and 4 bases, there was a span of 9 bases. The germline V gene encodes CDR1 MNHEY and CDR2 SMNVEV (reference sequence). In nucleotides, the CDR3 is TGTGCCAGCAGTTTGTCGACAGGAGAGACCCAGTACTTC. Translation: CASSLSTGETQYF.

The chain carries TRBV20-1 and TRBJ2-4; D might be TRBD2 (6 bases). Germline lookup yields CDR1 DFQATT and CDR2 SNEGSKA (reference sequence). The CDR3 has 14 residues. Trimming removed 3 bases from V and 0 bases from J, with 9 bases in between. For the CDR3, the DNA is TGCAGTGCTAGTAGCGGAGGAGCCAAAAACATTCAGTACTTC. Protein sequence: CSASSGGAKNIQYF.

This chain connects TRBV11-3 to TRBJ2-1, with a tentative D call TRBD1 (6 bases). Germline CDR1 reads SGHNT; CDR2 reads YENEEA. The CDR3 is 15 residues long. The V end lost 2 bases, the J end lost 0 bases, and 8 bases lay between the germline ends. The CDR3 is CASSLRGSSYNEQFF. Written as DNA, the CDR3 is TGTGCCAGCAGCTTAAGGGGGAGCTCCTACAATGAGCAGTTCTTC.

The V call is TRBV27, the J call TRBJ1-2, with 11 bases matching TRBD1. The CDR3 has 15 amino acids. The germline V gene encodes CDR1 MNHEY and CDR2 SMNVEV (reference sequence). The trim removed 5 bases at V and 7 bases at J, leaving 9 bases unmatched. The CDR3 bases are TGTGCCAGCAGTCCGCGGACAGGGGGCTTCACTGGCTACACCTTC. Translated: CASSPRTGGFTGYTF.

This clone was counted a single time. J is TRBJ2-1 and V is TRBV27, with 12 bases aligning to TRBD2. V lost 0 bases and J lost 4; bases outside the gene matches: 4. This CDR3 is built from 17 residues. From germline, CDR1 is MNHEY and CDR2 SMNVEV (reference sequence). The CDR3 DNA sequence: TGTGCCAGCAGTTTATCGGAGACTAGCGGGGGATACAATGAGCAGTTCTTC. Translating gives CASSLSETSGGYNEQFF.

V and J are TRBV27 and TRBJ2-5; a weak D match, TRBD2 (5 bases). Trimming pared 4 bases from V and 4 bases from J, leaving 13 bases between. Germline V lookup: CDR1 MNHEY, CDR2 SMNVEV (reference sequence). The CDR3 sequence is 14 residues long. The CDR3 region is CASSSLGLGETQYF. CDR3 DNA sequence: TGTGCCAGCAGTTCCCTCGGACTGGGAGAGACCCAGTACTTC.

As regards this clone: An end of the junction does not agree with germline; a read error may underlie this. The J gene is TRBJ2-1, the V gene TRBV3-1 (or the pseudogene TRBV3-2); 8 nucleotides line up with TRBD1. The CDR3 contains 16 residues. Per germline, CDR1 LGHDT and CDR2 YNNKEL (reference sequence). CDR3 nucleotide sequence: TGTGCCAGCAGCCAGGCTACAGGGGGTTCCTTCAATGAGCAGTTCTTC. Amino acid sequence: CASSQATGGSFNEQFF.

The chain recombines TRBV7-9 with TRBJ2-7, with a tentative D call TRBD1 (6 bases). This CDR3 has 12 amino acids. V shed 3 bases and J shed 7 bases, with 10 bases lying between them. CDR1 is SEHNR and CDR2 is FQNEAQ in the germline V gene (reference sequence). The CDR3 here is CASSFHRAEQYF. In nucleotides, the CDR3 is TGTGCCAGCAGCTTTCACAGGGCGGAGCAGTACTTC.

The chain combines TRBV3-1 (or the pseudogene TRBV3-2) with TRBJ2-5; TRBD2 aligns across 7 bases. V gave up 4 bases and J gave up 2 bases; unmatched junction bases: 4. Germline CDR1 is LGHDT and CDR2 is YNNKEL (reference sequence). CDR3 size: 14 residues. The CDR3 DNA reads TGTGCCAGCAGCCCCCAAGCGGGACAAGAGACCCAGTACTTC. It encodes CASSPQAGQETQYF.

The V gene is TRBV18, the J gene TRBJ1-1; D unresolved. Germline lookup yields CDR1 KGHSH and CDR2 LQKENI. Trimming removed 1 base from V and 0 bases from J, with 15 bases in between. This CDR3 contains 17 residues. This CDR3 reads CASSPLPDGGMNTEAFF. The DNA for the CDR3 is TGTGCCAGCTCACCACTTCCCGATGGAGGCATGAACACTGAAGCTTTCTTT.

This clone was found once. The chain recombines TRBV30 with TRBJ2-7; TRBD2 might be the D (7 bases). CDR3 size: 12 residues. The V and J ends lost 5 bases and 3 bases respectively, with 11 bases between them. Germline CDR1 is GTSNPN and CDR2 is SVGIG (reference sequence). This CDR3 is CAWGGGGYEQYF. The CDR3 coding sequence is TGTGCCTGGGGGGGAGGGGGCTACGAGCAGTACTTC.

The gene calls are TRBV4-3 and TRBJ2-5, with 7 bases fitting TRBD1. V lost 0 bases and J lost 2; bases outside the gene matches: 9. This CDR3 is built from 17 residues. Germline V gene lookup returns CDR1 LGHNA and CDR2 YSLEER. CDR3 DNA: TGCGCCAGCAGCCAAGAGGGTTACGGGACAGCTCAAGAGACCCAGTACTTC. As protein: CASSQEGYGTAQETQYF.